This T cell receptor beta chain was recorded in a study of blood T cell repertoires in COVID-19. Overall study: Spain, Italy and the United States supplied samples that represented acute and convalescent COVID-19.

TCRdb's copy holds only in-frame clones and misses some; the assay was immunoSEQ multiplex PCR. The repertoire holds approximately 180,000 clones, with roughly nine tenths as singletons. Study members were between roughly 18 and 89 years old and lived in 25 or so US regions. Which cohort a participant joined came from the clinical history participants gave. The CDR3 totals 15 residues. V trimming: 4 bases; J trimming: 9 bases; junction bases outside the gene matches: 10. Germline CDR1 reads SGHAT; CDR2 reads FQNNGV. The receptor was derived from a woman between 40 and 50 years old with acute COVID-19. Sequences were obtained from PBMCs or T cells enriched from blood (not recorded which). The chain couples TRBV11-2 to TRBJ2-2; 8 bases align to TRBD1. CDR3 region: CASSSDRGPARELFF. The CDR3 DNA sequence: TGTGCCAGCAGCTCCGACAGGGGCCCCGCTAGGGAGCTGTTTTTT.